These 13 T cell receptor beta chains came from one sample sequenced in a study of response to subunit inactivated influenza vaccine. Using its own MiXCR run on the RT-PCR reads, TCRdb lists one record per CDR3 protein. The sample records 250,000 to 350,000 distinct CDR3 sequences, about 20% being singletons. The sequenced sample was PBMCs from blood, obtained 21 months after vaccination. These receptors all come from a man between 50 and 75 years old who received an inactivated influenza vaccine.

The rearrangement joins TRBV4-2 to TRBJ2-2, with 8 bases matching TRBD1. The CDR3 length is 15 residues. The J segment lost 3 bases and the V segment lost 5 bases, leaving 5 bases of the junction unmatched. Germline lookup yields CDR1 LGHNA and CDR2 YNFKEQ. CDR3 sequence: CASSVRGRDTGELFF. Written as DNA, the CDR3 is TGTGCCAGCAGCGTCAGGGGGCGGGACACCGGGGAGCTGTTTTTT.

This clonotype was found a few times. The chain employs TRBV12-3 or TRBV12-4 and TRBJ1-3; D is unclear. The CDR3 sequence is 15 residues long. With 6 bases removed from V and 4 bases from J, the gap between germline ends came to 16 bases. The CDR3 loop reads CASRPTKFRGNTIYF. CDR3 bases: TGTGCCAGCAGGCCAACTAAGTTCAGAGGAAACACCATATATTTT.

This chain uses TRBV24-1 with TRBJ2-2, with D possibly TRBD1 on 5 matching bases. The ends were cut back, 0 bases at V and 1 base at J, with 14 bases in the middle. The length of the CDR3 is 18 residues. Germline V gene lookup returns CDR1 KGHDR and CDR2 SFDVKD. The CDR3 nucleotides are TGTGCCACCAGTGATTTGCCAGGGCGTAAAGGGAACACCGGGGAGCTGTTTTTT. This sequence encodes CATSDLPGRKGNTGELFF.

This chain joins TRBV4-3 and TRBJ1-5; tentative D call: TRBD1 (5 bases). The V and J ends lost 4 bases and 4 bases respectively, with 14 bases between them. The germline V gene has CDR1 LGHNA and CDR2 YSLEER. The CDR3 consists of 15 residues. This CDR3 is CASSRELGENQPQHF. Written as DNA, the CDR3 is TGCGCCAGCAGCCGCGAACTGGGGGAAAATCAGCCCCAGCATTTT.

V usage is TRBV19 and J usage is TRBJ2-3; TRBD1 is a possible D gene (5 bases). There are 15 residues in the CDR3. V was trimmed by 6 bases and J by 0 bases, leaving 13 bases between them. Per the germline V gene, CDR1 is LNHDA and CDR2 is SQIVND (reference sequence). The CDR3 DNA reads as TGTGCCAGTAGGCCACAGGCTTCTAGCACAGATACGCAGTATTTT. Translated: CASRPQASSTDTQYF. Full variable domain (remainder filled in from reference TRBV19 and TRBJ2-3): DGGITQSPKYLFRKEGQNVTLSCEQNLNHDAMYWYRQDPGQGLRLIYYSQIVNDFQKGDIAEGYSVSREKKESFPLTVTSAQKNPTAFYLCASRPQASSTDTQYFGPGTRLTVL.

The chain combines TRBV14 with TRBJ2-1, with D possibly matching TRBD2 (6 bases). Germline V gene data show CDR1 as SGHDN and CDR2 as FVKESK. This CDR3 comprises 16 residues. V lost 0 bases and J lost 2, with 11 bases in between. The CDR3 nucleotides are TGTGCCAGCAGCCAAGATCTGGGGAGGACCTACAATGAGCAGTTCTTC. Translated, it gives CASSQDLGRTYNEQFF. Complete variable domain (other parts from reference TRBV14 and TRBJ2-1): EAGVTQFPSHSVIEKGQTVTLRCDPISGHDNLYWYRRVMGKEIKFLLHFVKESKQDESGMPNNRFLAERTGGTYSTLKVQPAELEDSGVYFCASSQDLGRTYNEQFFGPGTRLTVL.

V is TRBV5-6 and J is TRBJ1-3, with D perhaps matching TRBD1 (6 bases). Germline V gene lookup returns CDR1 SGHDT and CDR2 YYEEEE. The CDR3 loop spans 17 amino acids. Trimming took off 2 bases at V and 0 bases at J, with 15 bases between the two ends. The DNA for the CDR3 is TGTGCCAGCAGCTTACAGGGCATCCTTTCCTCTGGAAACACCATATATTTT. Encoded protein: CASSLQGILSSGNTIYF.

This clonotype showed up just a few times. This rearrangement joins TRBV4-3 to TRBJ1-2; possibly TRBD1 for D (6 bases). This CDR3 comprises 16 residues. Trimming shortened V by 0 bases and J by 4 bases, and 15 bases separated the two germline ends. Germline-derived CDR1 and CDR2 are LGHNA and YSLEER. The CDR3 DNA reads as TGCGCCAGCAGCCAAGATCGGAACAGGGCGTCCTATGGCTACACCTTC. Protein product: CASSQDRNRASYGYTF.

This clonotype was picked up a small number of times. The chain joins TRBV11-2 to TRBJ1-1; 11 nucleotides agree with TRBD1. J gave up 5 bases and V 6 bases, and 2 bases lay outside the gene matches. The CDR3 has 13 residues. Looked up from germline, CDR1 is SGHAT and CDR2 is FQNNGV. The CDR3 is CASRGQGVTEAFF. CDR3 nucleotide sequence: TGTGCCAGCAGGGGACAGGGGGTTACTGAAGCTTTCTTT.

This clonotype was seen many times. This rearrangement joins TRBV6-1 to TRBJ1-1; a weak D match, TRBD1 (6 bases). The CDR3 has 16 amino acids. Germline assignment: CDR1 MNHNS and CDR2 SASEGT. The V end was cut by 6 bases, the J end by 0 bases, with 17 bases between. CDR3 in amino acids: CASSRLIRDMNTEAFF. In nucleotides, the CDR3 is TGTGCCAGCAGCCGCCTTATCAGGGACATGAACACTGAAGCTTTCTTT.

The chain carries TRBV4-2 and TRBJ2-4; D remains unclear. This CDR3 has 15 residues. Germline values: CDR1 LGHNA, CDR2 YNFKEQ. V was trimmed by 0 bases and J by 1 base, leaving 7 bases between them. CDR3 sequence: CASSQDLTAKNIQYF. CDR3 nucleotide sequence: TGTGCCAGCAGCCAAGATCTCACCGCCAAAAACATTCAGTACTTC.

This clonotype was recorded at least ten times. The chain couples TRBV5-1 to TRBJ1-1; D remains ambiguous. This CDR3 spans 12 amino acids. The V end lost 4 bases, the J end lost 7 bases, and 11 bases lay between the germline ends. The germline V gene has CDR1 SGHRS and CDR2 YFSETQ. CDR3 residues: CASSQDGNEAFF. CDR3 nucleotides: TGCGCCAGCAGCCAAGACGGGAATGAAGCTTTCTTT.

V and J are TRBV20-1 and TRBJ2-3, with 12 bases that match TRBD2. CDR3 length equals 15 residues. With 5 bases clipped from V and 0 bases from J, the junction kept 3 bases outside the gene matches. The germline CDR1 and CDR2 sequences are DFQATT and SNEGSKA (reference sequence). CDR3 sequence reads: CSADGLAGSTDTQYF. The CDR3 DNA sequence: TGCAGTGCTGATGGACTAGCGGGAAGCACAGATACGCAGTATTTT.